These T cell receptor beta chains were read from a single sample in a study of T cell changes during pregnancy in multiple sclerosis. Generated by immunoSEQ multiplex PCR, the TCRdb table keeps only in-frame clones and is missing some. The sample lists some 35,000 clones; more than 70% were seen once. This sample comprised CD4+ T cells from peripheral blood mononuclear cells, obtained after pregnancy. The receptors come from a female donor in good health, enrolled as a control in a pregnancy study. The CDR3 runs from the conserved cysteine through the conserved F or W. A D gene is named only where the DNA matches it firmly. Size is omitted from some rows. Given values are once, few, many or a class for expanded clones.

CDR3aa: CSGGLALDGEQFF
CDR3nt: TGCAGCGGGGGACTAGCCCTCGATGGTGAGCAGTTCTTC
d_gene: TRBD2
j_gene: TRBJ2-1
v_gene: TRBV29-1
abundance: -

CDR3aa: CASSPTGGNSPLHF
CDR3nt: TGCGCCAGCAGCCCCACGGGGGGGAATTCACCCCTCCACTTT
d_gene: -
j_gene: TRBJ1-6
v_gene: TRBV4-3
abundance: -

CDR3aa: CAGGGLSYNEQFF
CDR3nt: TGCGCCGGGGGGGGACTTTCGTACAATGAGCAGTTCTTC
d_gene: TRBD2
j_gene: TRBJ2-1
v_gene: TRBV10-2
abundance: -

CDR3aa: CASSLALPSGLTF
CDR3nt: TGTGCCAGCAGCTTGGCTTTGCCGTCTGGGCTCACCTTC
d_gene: -
j_gene: TRBJ1-2
v_gene: TRBV5-6
abundance: -

CDR3aa: CASSPAGTVGTKNIQYF
CDR3nt: TGTGCCAGCAGTCCCGCCGGGACAGTCGGTACCAAAAACATTCAGTACTTC
d_gene: TRBD1
j_gene: TRBJ2-4
v_gene: TRBV11-3
abundance: -

CDR3aa: CASSQRLAGGYEQYF
CDR3nt: TGCGCCAGCAGCCAAAGACTAGCGGGGGGCTACGAGCAGTACTTC
d_gene: TRBD2
j_gene: TRBJ2-7
v_gene: TRBV4-3
abundance: -

CDR3aa: CASSLVRGSGANVLTF
CDR3nt: TGTGCCAGCAGCTTGGTTCGGGGCTCTGGGGCCAACGTCCTGACTTTC
d_gene: -
j_gene: TRBJ2-6
v_gene: TRBV7-3
abundance: few

CDR3aa: CASSLGDTDSTDTQYF
CDR3nt: TGCGCCAGCAGCTTGGGGGACACCGATAGCACAGATACGCAGTATTTT
d_gene: -
j_gene: TRBJ2-3
v_gene: TRBV5-1
abundance: -

CDR3aa: CASSVDRGGNTEAFF
CDR3nt: TGTGCCAGCAGCGTCGACAGGGGGGGAAACACTGAAGCTTTCTTT
d_gene: TRBD1
j_gene: TRBJ1-1
v_gene: TRBV9
abundance: -

CDR3aa: CASSFAQYNEQFF
CDR3nt: TGTGCCAGCAGCTTTGCACAGTACAATGAGCAGTTCTTC
d_gene: -
j_gene: TRBJ2-1
v_gene: TRBV7-9
abundance: -

CDR3aa: CASSVYSGTANSPLHF
CDR3nt: TGTGCCAGCAGTGTTTACTCCGGGACAGCCAATTCACCCCTCCACTTT
d_gene: TRBD1
j_gene: TRBJ1-6
v_gene: TRBV28
abundance: -

CDR3aa: CAISERSGQGSVGETQYF
CDR3nt: TGTGCCATCAGTGAGAGATCGGGACAGGGGTCGGTAGGAGAGACCCAGTACTTC
d_gene: TRBD1
j_gene: TRBJ2-5
v_gene: TRBV10-3
abundance: -

CDR3aa: CASSWGRGRETQYF
CDR3nt: TGTGCCAGCAGCTGGGGGCGGGGGAGGGAGACCCAGTACTTC
d_gene: -
j_gene: TRBJ2-5
v_gene: TRBV5-5
abundance: once

CDR3aa: CASSQDRHRPSLTDTQYF
CDR3nt: TGCGCCAGCAGCCAAGATAGGCACAGGCCCTCTCTCACAGATACGCAGTATTTT
d_gene: -
j_gene: TRBJ2-3
v_gene: TRBV4-3
abundance: -

CDR3aa: CASSPYTPGEDEQYF
CDR3nt: TGTGCCAGCAGTCCTTACACCCCCGGGGAGGACGAGCAGTACTTC
d_gene: -
j_gene: TRBJ2-7
v_gene: TRBV27
abundance: -

CDR3aa: CASSEEAGLNYGYTF
CDR3nt: TGTGCCAGCAGTGAAGAGGCAGGCCTTAACTATGGCTACACCTTC
d_gene: -
j_gene: TRBJ1-2
v_gene: TRBV6-1
abundance: -

CDR3aa: CASSLVAGGPPDNEQFF
CDR3nt: TGTGCCAGCAGCTTGGTAGCGGGGGGCCCTCCGGACAATGAGCAGTTCTTC
d_gene: TRBD2
j_gene: TRBJ2-1
v_gene: TRBV7-2
abundance: -

CDR3aa: CASSFRQGTNYGYTF
CDR3nt: TGTGCCAGCAGTTTCCGACAGGGAACTAACTATGGCTACACCTTC
d_gene: TRBD1
j_gene: TRBJ1-2
v_gene: TRBV6-5
abundance: -

CDR3aa: CASSLVRMGRVGGSEQYF
CDR3nt: TGTGCCAGCAGCTTAGTGCGTATGGGTAGGGTGGGAGGGAGCGAGCAGTACTTC
d_gene: TRBD2
j_gene: TRBJ2-7
v_gene: TRBV7-2
abundance: -

CDR3aa: CAIRGTGGRTQETQYF
CDR3nt: TGTGCCATCAGGGGGACAGGGGGGAGGACACAAGAGACCCAGTACTTC
d_gene: TRBD1
j_gene: TRBJ2-5
v_gene: TRBV10-3
abundance: -

CDR3aa: CASSFIGQPLNYGYTF
CDR3nt: TGTGCCAGCAGTTTCATTGGACAGCCCCTTAACTATGGCTACACCTTC
d_gene: -
j_gene: TRBJ1-2
v_gene: TRBV6-5
abundance: -

CDR3aa: CASSPLDNTDTQYF
CDR3nt: TGTGCCAGCAGCCCCTTAGATAACACAGATACGCAGTATTTT
d_gene: -
j_gene: TRBJ2-3
v_gene: TRBV11-3
abundance: -

CDR3aa: CASSLGGSGANVLTF
CDR3nt: TGTGCCAGCAGCTTGGGGGGCTCTGGGGCCAACGTCCTGACTTTC
d_gene: -
j_gene: TRBJ2-6
v_gene: TRBV7-8
abundance: -

CDR3aa: CASSLTGGPQHF
CDR3nt: TGTGCCAGCAGCCTTACCGGGGGGCCCCAGCATTTT
d_gene: -
j_gene: TRBJ1-5
v_gene: TRBV5-6
abundance: -

CDR3aa: CSVEGGAGETQYF
CDR3nt: TGCAGCGTTGAGGGGGGGGCCGGAGAGACCCAGTACTTC
d_gene: -
j_gene: TRBJ2-5
v_gene: TRBV29-1
abundance: -

CDR3aa: CASSLRTVYSNQPQHF
CDR3nt: TGTGCCAGCAGCTTACGGACAGTCTATAGCAATCAGCCCCAGCATTTT
d_gene: -
j_gene: TRBJ1-5
v_gene: TRBV7-2
abundance: -

CDR3aa: CASSARTDEAF
CDR3nt: TGTGCCAGTAGCGCCCGGACAGACGAAGCCTTC
d_gene: -
j_gene: TRBJ1-2
v_gene: TRBV19
abundance: -

CDR3aa: CASSPGQGYNSPLHF
CDR3nt: TGTGCCAGCAGCCCCGGACAGGGCTATAATTCACCCCTCCACTTT
d_gene: TRBD1
j_gene: TRBJ1-6
v_gene: TRBV13
abundance: -

CDR3aa: CASSLAGGYEQYF
CDR3nt: TGTGCCAGCAGTTTAGCAGGGGGGTACGAGCAGTACTTC
d_gene: -
j_gene: TRBJ2-7
v_gene: TRBV27
abundance: -

CDR3aa: CASSWGRDRSNYGYTF
CDR3nt: TGCGCCAGCAGCTGGGGTAGGGACAGGAGTAACTATGGCTACACCTTC
d_gene: TRBD1
j_gene: TRBJ1-2
v_gene: TRBV5-1
abundance: -

CDR3aa: CASSYNYATGELFF
CDR3nt: TGTGCCAGCAGTTACAACTACGCTACCGGGGAGCTGTTTTTT
d_gene: -
j_gene: TRBJ2-2
v_gene: TRBV7-6
abundance: -

CDR3aa: CAWSVRREPNYGYTF
CDR3nt: TGTGCCTGGAGTGTAAGGCGGGAACCTAACTATGGCTACACCTTC
d_gene: -
j_gene: TRBJ1-2
v_gene: TRBV30
abundance: -

CDR3aa: CASSTSGGYEQYF
CDR3nt: TGTGCCAGTTCGACTAGCGGGGGTTACGAGCAGTACTTC
d_gene: TRBD2
j_gene: TRBJ2-7
v_gene: TRBV19
abundance: -

CDR3aa: CASSNSGRGGELFF
CDR3nt: TGTGCCAGCAGTAATAGCGGGAGGGGAGGGGAGCTGTTTTTT
d_gene: TRBD2
j_gene: TRBJ2-2
v_gene: TRBV28
abundance: once

CDR3aa: CASPGWENDEQYF
CDR3nt: TGTGCCAGCCCTGGTTGGGAGAACGACGAGCAGTACTTC
d_gene: -
j_gene: TRBJ2-7
v_gene: TRBV19
abundance: once

CDR3aa: CSVVGREWENEKLFF
CDR3nt: TGCAGCGTTGTCGGGAGGGAATGGGAGAATGAAAAACTGTTTTTT
d_gene: -
j_gene: TRBJ1-4
v_gene: TRBV29-1
abundance: -

CDR3aa: CASSPQGAYEQYF
CDR3nt: TGTGCCAGCTCACCGCAGGGGGCCTACGAGCAGTACTTC
d_gene: TRBD1
j_gene: TRBJ2-7
v_gene: TRBV18
abundance: -

CDR3aa: CASSEDSKEKLFF
CDR3nt: TGTGCCAGCAGTGAGGACAGTAAAGAAAAACTGTTTTTT
d_gene: -
j_gene: TRBJ1-4
v_gene: TRBV6-1
abundance: -

CDR3aa: CASSQVTSGFHYEQYF
CDR3nt: TGTGCCAGCAGCCAAGTTACTAGCGGGTTTCACTACGAGCAGTACTTC
d_gene: TRBD2
j_gene: TRBJ2-7
v_gene: TRBV14
abundance: -

CDR3aa: CASRGQGEMAEAFF
CDR3nt: TGTGCCAGCAGGGGACAGGGGGAAATGGCTGAAGCTTTCTTT
d_gene: TRBD1
j_gene: TRBJ1-1
v_gene: TRBV25-1
abundance: few

CDR3aa: CASSLTGRGTGELFF
CDR3nt: TGCGCCAGCAGCTTAACAGGGCGAGGGACCGGGGAGCTGTTTTTT
d_gene: -
j_gene: TRBJ2-2
v_gene: TRBV5-1
abundance: once

CDR3aa: CASSLFQTERTDTQYF
CDR3nt: TGTGCCAGCAGTTTATTTCAGACAGAGAGGACAGATACGCAGTATTTT
d_gene: -
j_gene: TRBJ2-3
v_gene: TRBV27
abundance: -

CDR3aa: CASSGHLLAGGDEQYF
CDR3nt: TGTGCCAGCAGTGGACACCTACTAGCGGGAGGGGACGAGCAGTACTTC
d_gene: TRBD2
j_gene: TRBJ2-7
v_gene: TRBV6-1
abundance: -

CDR3aa: CASSKDSANQPQHF
CDR3nt: TGTGCCAGCAGCAAGGACAGCGCTAATCAGCCCCAGCATTTT
d_gene: -
j_gene: TRBJ1-5
v_gene: TRBV7-9
abundance: -